This passage covers 28 T cell receptor beta chains from one sample sequenced in a study of regulatory T cells in long-lasting Graves disease. The sample's time point: persistent/refractory GD, antithyroid drugs over 5 years with positive TRAb. From RNA extracted from PBMCs, the TCR library was made. Arm-PCR of CDR3 regions and iRepertoire HTBI primers were the basis on which TCR beta libraries were built. TCRdb passed the multiplex PCR reads through MiXCR, listing each CDR3 protein once. The sample records 300,000 or so distinct CDR3 sequences, about 18% being singletons. Sequencing was performed on peripheral blood mononuclear cells (PBMCs), taken when the disease was refractory, from a patient treated with antithyroid drugs. The receptors were gathered from a female donor with Graves disease.

This clonotype turned up a few times. The rearrangement uses TRBV30 and TRBJ2-7; D is ambiguous. Germline CDR1 GTSNPN, CDR2 SVGIG (reference sequence). This CDR3 comprises 15 residues. V shed 5 bases and J shed 3 bases, with 20 bases lying between them. The CDR3 here is CAWDSVPSSGYEQYF. The CDR3 coding sequence is TGTGCCTGGGACTCGGTCCCCAGCTCGGGCTACGAGCAGTACTTC.

There are a few counts of this clonotype. The rearrangement uses TRBV12-3 or TRBV12-4 and TRBJ1-5; D remains ambiguous. Trimming removed 7 bases at V and 7 bases at J, with 14 bases between. CDR3 length: 13 residues. CDR3 sequence reads: CASTNSIGQPQHF. CDR3 sequence (DNA): TGTGCCAGCACCAACTCGATAGGCCAGCCCCAGCATTTT.

The CDR3 reads CASSQVGRPLSYEQYF. CDR3 in DNA: TGCGCCAGCAGCCAAGTGGGGCGCCCGCTCTCCTACGAGCAGTACTTC. V and J are TRBV4-1 and TRBJ2-7; tentatively, D is TRBD1 (5 bases). The CDR3 runs to 16 residues. The germline V and J ends were trimmed by 1 base and 0 bases, with 13 bases remaining between them. Germline CDR1 is MGHRA and CDR2 is YSYEKL.

The chain uses TRBV12-3 or TRBV12-4 and TRBJ1-6; TRBD1 matches at 8 bases. The CDR3 covers 15 residues. V shed 5 bases and J 7 bases; nucleotides not matched to a gene: 7. The chain's CDR3 is CASSNHRGVNSPLHF. The CDR3 nucleotides are TGTGCCAGCAGTAATCACAGGGGGGTGAATTCACCCCTCCACTTT.

As DNA, the CDR3 is TGCGCCAGCAGCTTCGGGACAGTTAAGAACACCGGGGAGCTGTTTTTT. Its protein product is CASSFGTVKNTGELFF. The chain couples TRBV5-1 to TRBJ2-2, with TRBD1 matching over 7 bases. V gave up 2 bases and J gave up 1 base; unmatched junction bases: 5. This CDR3 is built from 16 residues. Germline CDR1 is SGHRS and CDR2 is YFSETQ. The full variable domain, completed using reference TRBV5-1 and TRBJ2-2, is KAGVTQTPRYLIKTRGQQVTLSCSPISGHRSVSWYQQTPGQGLQFLFEYFSETQRNKGNFPGRFSGRQFSNSRSEMNVSTLELGDSALYLCASSFGTVKNTGELFFGEGSRLTVL.

This clonotype was counted many times. The chain links TRBV20-1 to TRBJ1-2; D is perhaps TRBD1 (5 bases). Trimming took 3 bases from V and 8 from J, leaving 16 bases between them. The CDR3 has 13 residues. CDR1 is DFQATT and CDR2 is SNEGSKA in the germline V gene (reference sequence). CDR3 nucleotides: TGCAGTGCTAGGGGTGGCAGGGAGAGGGGCTACACCTTC. Translating gives CSARGGRERGYTF.

The rearrangement uses TRBV20-1 and TRBJ2-7; D is unclear. Germline assignment: CDR1 DFQATT and CDR2 SNEGSKA (reference sequence). Trimming stripped 4 bases from V and 5 bases from J, with 6 bases between. The CDR3 is 10 residues long. In nucleotides, the CDR3 is TGCAGTGCTAATGACCACGAGCAGTACTTC. It encodes CSANDHEQYF.

This clonotype has a count of ten or more. V is TRBV7-9 and J is TRBJ1-2; 7 positions agree with TRBD1. This CDR3 spans 15 amino acids. The junction had 9 bases not matched to a gene; V was cut back by 4 bases and J by 4 bases. Germline CDR1 reads SEHNR; CDR2 reads FQNEAQ (reference sequence). DNA for the CDR3: TGTGCCAGCAGCTCCTCCTATGGGACAGTCTATGGCTACACCTTC. The encoded protein is CASSSSYGTVYGYTF.

Only one count was recorded for this clonotype. A single base separates this from a much larger clone, so it may be a read error. The chain has TRBV4-1 and TRBJ1-2; the D is unclear. The CDR3 runs to 12 residues. Germline CDR1 reads MGHRA; CDR2 reads YSYEKL. The CDR3 protein is CASGQDIYGYTF. The CDR3 nucleotides are TGTGCCAGCGGCCAAGACATCTATGGCTACACCTTC.

The chain recombines TRBV19 with TRBJ1-1; TRBD1 matches at 9 bases. The germline CDR1 and CDR2 sequences are LNHDA and SQIVND (reference sequence). The CDR3 is 15 residues long. The trim removed 6 bases at V and 6 bases at J, leaving 11 bases unmatched. CDR3 in DNA: TGTGCCAGTAGAGGATTACAGGGGGCAGGGGCTGAAGCTTTCTTT. It encodes CASRGLQGAGAEAFF.

This clonotype appeared a few times. V usage is TRBV7-9 and J usage is TRBJ2-5; the D gene is possibly TRBD1 (5 bases). The V gene's germline CDR1 is SEHNR and CDR2 FQNEAQ (reference sequence). Trimming stripped 3 bases from V and 5 bases from J, with 13 bases between. This CDR3 comprises 14 residues. The CDR3 spells CASSFLSGMETQYF. The CDR3 DNA reads as TGTGCCAGCAGCTTCCTCTCAGGGATGGAGACCCAGTACTTC. Filled out from reference TRBV7-9 and TRBJ2-5, the complete variable domain reads DTGVSQNPRHKITKRGQNVTFRCDPISEHNRLYWYRQTLGQGPEFLTYFQNEAQLEKSRLLSDRFSAERPKGSFSTLEIQRTEQGDSAMYLCASSFLSGMETQYFGPGTRLLVL.

This clonotype was counted only a few times. The gene calls are TRBV7-9 and TRBJ2-5; TRBD2 agrees at 7 bases. The CDR3 covers 14 residues. V lost 5 bases to trimming and J lost 5 bases; unmatched junction nucleotides: 8. The germline V gene has CDR1 SEHNR and CDR2 FQNEAQ (reference sequence). CDR3 protein: CASSLSTSYETQYF. DNA for the CDR3: TGTGCCAGCAGCCTCTCGACTAGCTACGAGACCCAGTACTTC.

J is TRBJ1-2 and V is TRBV10-3, with D possibly being TRBD1 (6 bases). Trimming stripped 3 bases from V and 6 bases from J, with 26 bases between. The germline CDR1 and CDR2 sequences are ENHRY and SYGVKD. The CDR3 covers 18 residues. CDR3 amino acids: CAISEGGAPSRAPNGYTF. As DNA, the CDR3 is TGTGCCATCAGTGAAGGGGGGGCCCCGAGCAGGGCCCCAAATGGCTACACCTTC.

This clonotype has more than one count but fewer than ten. V gene TRBV5-5 combines with J gene TRBJ1-3, with a possible D match to TRBD1 (5 bases). The CDR3 covers 15 residues. The ends were cut back, 3 bases at V and 2 bases at J, with 12 bases in the middle. Germline V CDR1 and CDR2: SGHKS, YYEKEE (reference sequence). Here the CDR3 reads CASSYDQGAGNTIYF. CDR3 DNA: TGTGCCAGCAGCTATGATCAGGGAGCTGGAAACACCATATATTTT.

At least ten counts were recorded for this clonotype. The V call is TRBV2, the J call TRBJ2-7; no definite D call. CDR3 length: 13 residues. With 3 bases removed from V and 0 bases from J, the gap between germline ends came to 6 bases. Germline-derived CDR1 and CDR2 are SNHLY and FYNNEI. This CDR3 reads CASSEGPSYEQYF. The CDR3 DNA reads as TGTGCCAGCAGTGAGGGCCCCTCCTACGAGCAGTACTTC.

This clonotype has only a few counts. This chain uses TRBV12-3 or TRBV12-4 with TRBJ2-1; D gene unclear. Trimming took off 0 bases at V and 5 bases at J, with 5 bases between the two ends. The CDR3 consists of 13 residues. The CDR3 reads CASSLARDNEQFF. Here the CDR3 DNA reads TGTGCCAGCAGTTTAGCTAGGGACAATGAGCAGTTCTTC.

The chain couples TRBV3-1 to TRBJ2-6; D remains ambiguous. Germline assignment: CDR1 LGHDT and CDR2 YNNKEL (reference sequence). Trimming removed 1 base at V and 2 bases at J, with 6 bases between. The CDR3 spans 15 residues. CDR3 residues: CASSQGSAGANVLTF. The CDR3 bases are TGTGCCAGCAGCCAAGGGTCAGCTGGGGCCAACGTCCTGACTTTC.

This clonotype was counted ten times or more. The chain links TRBV2 to TRBJ1-1; D not certain. This CDR3 region has 14 residues. V lost 1 base, J lost 5 bases, and 11 bases lay in between. Germline assignment: CDR1 SNHLY and CDR2 FYNNEI. The CDR3 loop is CASSEVAGRTEAFF. Written as DNA, the CDR3 is TGTGCCAGCAGTGAAGTTGCGGGTCGGACTGAAGCTTTCTTT.

This clonotype was seen a few times. V and J are TRBV20-1 and TRBJ1-6; 7 positions agree with TRBD1. Germline loops: CDR1 DFQATT, CDR2 SNEGSKA (reference sequence). This CDR3 contains 15 residues. V was clipped by 6 bases and J by 7 bases; unmatched bases: 12. Here the CDR3 DNA reads TGCAGTGCGAGATATCCTCAGGGGGAAAATTCACCCCTCCACTTT. It specifies CSARYPQGENSPLHF.

This clonotype has a handful of counts. The CDR3 nucleotides are TGTGCCAGCAGCCCCACGCAGGCCGGGACCGGGGAGCTGTTTTTT. This gives the protein CASSPTQAGTGELFF. The rearrangement links TRBV4-2 to TRBJ2-2; D remains ambiguous. Trimming removed 4 bases at V and 5 bases at J, with 14 bases between. This CDR3 has 15 residues. Germline V gives CDR1 LGHNA, CDR2 YNFKEQ.

The genes are TRBV7-9 and TRBJ1-6; D is uncertain. V lost 4 bases, J lost 8 bases, and 15 bases lay in between. In germline, CDR1 is SEHNR, CDR2 FQNEAQ (reference sequence). This CDR3 has 15 residues. The CDR3: CASSSRLGSDSPLHF. The CDR3 DNA sequence: TGTGCCAGCAGCTCCCGATTGGGGTCGGATTCACCCCTCCACTTT.

Remarks on this clonotype: A much larger clone lies one base from this, so it may be a read error. The CDR3 coding sequence is TGTGCCAGCGGGAACGAACTGACTAATGGCTACACCTTC. Translation: CASGNELTNGYTF. The chain uses TRBV3-1 and TRBJ1-2; D is undetermined. Germline CDR1 and CDR2: LGHDT and YNNKEL (reference sequence). Deletions cut 8 bases from V and 6 bases from J, with 16 bases between. The CDR3 covers 13 residues.

Turning to this clonotype: Being one base from a much bigger clone, this may be a read error. This chain uses TRBV3-1 with TRBJ1-6; D might be TRBD1 (6 bases). The length of the CDR3 is 14 residues. Germline V CDR1 and CDR2: LGHDT, YNNKEL (reference sequence). V was pared by 1 base and J by 14 bases, with 15 bases between. The CDR3: CASSQAAGASALHF. The CDR3 nucleotides are TGTGCCAGCAGCCAAGCGGCAGGGGCTTCGGCCCTCCACTTT.

This clonotype was counted between two and nine times. The chain joins TRBV28 to TRBJ1-2; D may be TRBD1 (6 bases). The germline V gene has CDR1 MDHEN and CDR2 SYDVKM. V was clipped by 7 bases and J by 0 bases, with 15 bases between them. There are 15 residues in the CDR3. The CDR3 here is CASTLGGLANYGYTF. The CDR3 nucleotides are TGTGCCAGCACCCTAGGGGGATTAGCTAACTATGGCTACACCTTC.

The rearrangement joins TRBV20-1 to TRBJ2-7; D is perhaps TRBD1 (5 bases). This CDR3 has 14 residues. V lost 0 bases and J lost 5, with 14 bases in between. Germline V gene sequence: CDR1 DFQATT, CDR2 SNEGSKA (reference sequence). CDR3 nucleotides: TGCAGTGCTAGAGATCGACAGCTTTACCACGAGCAGTACTTC. Encoded protein: CSARDRQLYHEQYF.

The table lists this clonotype with many counts. This sequence joins TRBV12-3 or TRBV12-4 and TRBJ2-5; 7 bases match TRBD2. V shed 4 bases, J shed 3 bases, and the junction held 5 bases outside the gene matches. The CDR3 covers 14 residues. CDR3 residues: CASSYGTNKETQYF. For the CDR3, the DNA is TGTGCCAGCAGTTACGGGACTAATAAAGAGACCCAGTACTTC.

J is TRBJ2-1 and V is TRBV12-5; D possibly uses TRBD1 or TRBD2 (5 bases each). The V end was cut by 2 bases, the J end by 15 bases, with 20 bases between. Germline CDR1 LGHNT, CDR2 FRNRAP. CDR3 size: 14 residues. The CDR3 sequence is CASGLPFPGQPMFF. CDR3 bases: TGTGCTAGTGGTTTGCCCTTCCCGGGGCAGCCTATGTTCTTC.

In this sample, this clonotype turned up a few times. V and J are TRBV5-5 and TRBJ2-5; TRBD1 agrees at 8 bases. Germline V CDR1 and CDR2: SGHKS, YYEKEE (reference sequence). This CDR3 is 15 amino acids long. With V trimmed by 4 bases and J by 5 bases, 10 bases remained unmatched. The CDR3 reads CASSSLSGGGETQYF. CDR3 nucleotide sequence: TGTGCCAGCAGCAGTTTATCAGGGGGCGGGGAGACCCAGTACTTC.